A single T cell receptor (beta chain) is shown here with its context. The antigen is not known. Blood was collected once per donor into heparin, averaging approximately 0.11 L. This record belongs to a study of beta chain features in type 1 diabetes. V lost 4 bases to trimming and J lost 2 bases, with 13 bases between them. Germline V gives CDR1 SGHRS, CDR2 YFSETQ. The CDR3 is made up of 14 amino acids. Every bit of the isolated RNA underwent reverse transcription, so sequencing read expressed TCRB transcripts. Only in-frame clones appear in the TCRdb table, and some are missing; sequencing was by immunoSEQ multiplex PCR. The data hold around 690,000 clones, with around 12% observed a single time. General observations from the study: In all four CD4+ subsets, TCRB CDR3 length was significantly, moderately reduced in type 1 diabetes.

Material for sequencing was naive CD4+ T cells from blood. The sequence came from a man aged 30 to 45 with type 1 diabetes. The chain has TRBV5-1 and TRBJ2-7; D is perhaps TRBD1 or TRBD2 (5 bases each). The CDR3 nucleotides read TGCGCCAGCAGCCCCACCGGGGCACCCTACGAGCAGTACTTC. Encoded protein: CASSPTGAPYEQYF.